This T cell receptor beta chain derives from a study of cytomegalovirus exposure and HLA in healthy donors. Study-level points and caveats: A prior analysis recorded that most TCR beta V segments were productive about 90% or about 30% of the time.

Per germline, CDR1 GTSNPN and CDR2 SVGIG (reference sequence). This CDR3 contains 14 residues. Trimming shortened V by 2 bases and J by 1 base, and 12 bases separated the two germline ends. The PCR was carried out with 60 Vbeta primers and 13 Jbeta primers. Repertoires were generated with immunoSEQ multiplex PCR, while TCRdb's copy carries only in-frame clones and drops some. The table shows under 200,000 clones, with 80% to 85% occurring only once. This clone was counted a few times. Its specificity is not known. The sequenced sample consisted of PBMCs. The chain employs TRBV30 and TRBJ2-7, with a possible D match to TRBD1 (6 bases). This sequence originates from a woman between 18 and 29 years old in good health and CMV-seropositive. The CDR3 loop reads CAWSPGAGSYEQYF. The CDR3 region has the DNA TGTGCCTGGAGTCCAGGGGCAGGGTCCTACGAGCAGTACTTC.